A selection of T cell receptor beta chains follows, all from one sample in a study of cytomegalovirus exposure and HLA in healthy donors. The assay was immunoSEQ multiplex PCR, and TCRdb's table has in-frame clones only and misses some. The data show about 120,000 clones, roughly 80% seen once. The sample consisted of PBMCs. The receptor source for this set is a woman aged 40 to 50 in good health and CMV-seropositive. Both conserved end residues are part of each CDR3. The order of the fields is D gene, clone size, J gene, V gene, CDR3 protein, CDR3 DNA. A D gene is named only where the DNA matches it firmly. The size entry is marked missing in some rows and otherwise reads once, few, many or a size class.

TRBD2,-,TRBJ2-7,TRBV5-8,CASSIPGLRAAQYF,TGTGCCAGCAGCATCCCGGGACTACGGGCTGCGCAGTACTTC
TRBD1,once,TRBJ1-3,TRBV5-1,CASSNGQAAGNTIYF,TGCGCCAGCAGCAACGGACAGGCAGCTGGAAACACCATATATTTT
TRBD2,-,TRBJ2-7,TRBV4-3,CASSHGLAGDYEQYF,TGCGCCAGCAGCCACGGACTAGCGGGAGACTACGAGCAGTACTTC
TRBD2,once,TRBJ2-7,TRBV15,CATSGTSGRSEQYF,TGTGCCACCAGCGGGACTAGCGGGAGGTCCGAGCAGTACTTC
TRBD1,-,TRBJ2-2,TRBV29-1,CSVASGDRAFTGELFF,TGCAGCGTCGCCTCAGGGGACAGGGCCTTCACCGGGGAGCTGTTTTTT
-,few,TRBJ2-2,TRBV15,CATRPGGGLNTGELFF,TGTGCCACCAGGCCTGGGGGAGGACTAAACACCGGGGAGCTGTTTTTT
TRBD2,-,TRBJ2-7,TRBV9,CASSVTGLAGSGNEQYF,TGTGCCAGCAGCGTCACTGGACTAGCGGGATCTGGGAACGAGCAGTACTTC
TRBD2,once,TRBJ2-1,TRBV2,CASSISSGVNEQFF,TGTGCCAGCTCTATTTCTAGCGGGGTGAATGAGCAGTTCTTC
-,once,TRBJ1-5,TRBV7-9,CASSPGGRGGGGNQPQHF,TGTGCCAGCAGCCCCGGAGGGCGGGGGGGTGGTGGCAATCAGCCCCAGCATTTT
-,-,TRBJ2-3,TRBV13,CASSLLVQVSPDTQYF,TGTGCCAGCAGCTTACTCGTACAAGTTAGCCCAGATACGCAGTATTTT
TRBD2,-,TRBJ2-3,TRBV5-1,CASRPGTSGSDTQYF,TGCGCCAGCAGACCCGGGACTAGCGGATCAGATACGCAGTATTTT
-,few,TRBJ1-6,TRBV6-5,CASSYSSGGGPPLHF,TGTGCCAGCAGTTACTCTTCCGGTGGGGGCCCACCCCTCCACTTT
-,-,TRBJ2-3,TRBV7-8,CASSLAAVPYF,TGTGCCAGCAGCTTAGCAGCGGTCCCGTATTTT
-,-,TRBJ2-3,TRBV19,CASSDRGTDTQYF,TGTGCCAGTAGTGACCGGGGGACAGATACGCAGTATTTT
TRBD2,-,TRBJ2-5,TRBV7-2,CASNIVRGMQETQYF,TGTGCCAGCAACATCGTGCGGGGGATGCAAGAGACCCAGTACTTC
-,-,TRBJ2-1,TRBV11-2,CASTLGTSQFF,TGTGCCAGCACCCTAGGGACTTCTCAGTTCTTC
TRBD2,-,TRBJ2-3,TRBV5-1,CASSDPTSGGVYTQYF,TGCGCCAGCAGCGACCCGACTAGCGGGGGGGTCTATACGCAGTATTTT
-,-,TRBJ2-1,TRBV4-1,CASGGREQFF,TGCGCCAGCGGCGGTCGGGAGCAGTTCTTC
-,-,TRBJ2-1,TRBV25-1,CASSESPGVRGGYNEQFF,TGTGCCAGCAGTGAATCCCCGGGAGTAAGGGGGGGCTACAATGAGCAGTTCTTC
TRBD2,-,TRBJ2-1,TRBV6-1,CASRGTSGYNEQFF,TGTGCCAGCAGGGGGACTAGCGGATACAATGAGCAGTTCTTC
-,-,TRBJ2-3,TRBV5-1,CASSMGRGNTDTQYF,TGCGCCAGTTCCATGGGGCGGGGAAACACAGATACGCAGTATTTT
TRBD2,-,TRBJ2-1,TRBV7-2,CARRFVSGSYNEQFF,TGTGCCAGGAGGTTTGTAAGCGGGAGTTACAATGAGCAGTTCTTC
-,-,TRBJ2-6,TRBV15,CATSDPSGSGANVLTF,TGTGCCACCAGCGACCCGTCAGGGTCCGGGGCCAACGTCCTGACTTTC
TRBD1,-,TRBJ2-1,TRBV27,CASNPLQGYEQFF,TGTGCCAGCAACCCTCTACAGGGGTATGAGCAGTTCTTC
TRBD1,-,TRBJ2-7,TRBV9,CASSKETGDYEQYF,TGTGCCAGCAGCAAAGAGACAGGGGACTACGAGCAGTACTTC
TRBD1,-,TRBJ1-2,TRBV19,CASSSDRFSSNYGYTF,TGTGCCAGTAGCTCGGACAGGTTCTCATCTAACTATGGCTACACCTTC
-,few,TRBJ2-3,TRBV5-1,CASSFNTDTQYF,TGCGCCAGCAGCTTCAACACAGATACGCAGTATTTT
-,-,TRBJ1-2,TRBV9,CASSVGPGGDYGYTF,TGTGCCAGCAGCGTAGGTCCGGGGGGGGACTATGGCTACACCTTC
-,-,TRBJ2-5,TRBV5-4,CASSLEPGETQYF,TGTGCCAGCAGCTTGGAGCCCGGGGAGACCCAGTACTTC
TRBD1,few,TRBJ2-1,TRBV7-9,CASSLMGQGSEQFF,TGTGCCAGCAGCTTAATGGGACAGGGAAGTGAGCAGTTCTTC
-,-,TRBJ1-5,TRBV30,CAWSRERNQPQHF,TGTGCCTGGAGTCGGGAGCGGAATCAGCCCCAGCATTTT
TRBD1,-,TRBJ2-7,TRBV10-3,CAISAGQGPLYEQYF,TGTGCCATCAGCGCGGGACAGGGCCCCCTCTACGAGCAGTACTTC
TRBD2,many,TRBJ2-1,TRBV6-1,CASSEASSGYNEQFF,TGTGCCAGCAGTGAAGCCTCTAGCGGTTACAATGAGCAGTTCTTC
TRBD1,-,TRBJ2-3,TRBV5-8,CASSPGQGARWDGTQYF,TGTGCCAGCAGCCCGGGACAGGGGGCGCGGTGGGACGGTACGCAGTATTTT
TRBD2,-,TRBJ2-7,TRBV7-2,CASSFETSGEYEQYF,TGTGCCAGCAGCTTTGAGACTAGCGGGGAGTACGAGCAGTACTTC
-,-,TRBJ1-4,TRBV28,CASSSGGAVEKLFF,TGTGCCAGCAGTTCGGGGGGCGCCGTTGAAAAACTGTTTTTT
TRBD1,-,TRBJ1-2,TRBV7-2,CASSREGQGGYGYTF,TGTGCCAGCAGCAGAGAGGGACAGGGAGGTTATGGCTACACCTTC
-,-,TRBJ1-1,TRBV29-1,CSGTGHLNTEAFF,TGCAGCGGAACCGGACACTTGAACACTGAAGCTTTCTTT
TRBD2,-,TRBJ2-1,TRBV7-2,CASSPGGGLPNEQFF,TGTGCCAGCAGCCCGGGGGGAGGACTGCCCAATGAGCAGTTCTTC
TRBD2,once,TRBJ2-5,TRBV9,CASSPRTSGGLGGETQYF,TGTGCCAGCAGCCCACGGACTAGCGGGGGGCTAGGAGGGGAGACCCAGTACTTC
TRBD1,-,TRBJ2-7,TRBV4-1,CASSQVGTGRYEQYF,TGCGCCAGCAGCCAAGTCGGGACAGGACGCTACGAGCAGTACTTC
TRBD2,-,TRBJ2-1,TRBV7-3,CASSLRGAGGPYNEQFF,TGTGCCAGCAGCTTAAGGGGAGCGGGAGGACCCTACAATGAGCAGTTCTTC